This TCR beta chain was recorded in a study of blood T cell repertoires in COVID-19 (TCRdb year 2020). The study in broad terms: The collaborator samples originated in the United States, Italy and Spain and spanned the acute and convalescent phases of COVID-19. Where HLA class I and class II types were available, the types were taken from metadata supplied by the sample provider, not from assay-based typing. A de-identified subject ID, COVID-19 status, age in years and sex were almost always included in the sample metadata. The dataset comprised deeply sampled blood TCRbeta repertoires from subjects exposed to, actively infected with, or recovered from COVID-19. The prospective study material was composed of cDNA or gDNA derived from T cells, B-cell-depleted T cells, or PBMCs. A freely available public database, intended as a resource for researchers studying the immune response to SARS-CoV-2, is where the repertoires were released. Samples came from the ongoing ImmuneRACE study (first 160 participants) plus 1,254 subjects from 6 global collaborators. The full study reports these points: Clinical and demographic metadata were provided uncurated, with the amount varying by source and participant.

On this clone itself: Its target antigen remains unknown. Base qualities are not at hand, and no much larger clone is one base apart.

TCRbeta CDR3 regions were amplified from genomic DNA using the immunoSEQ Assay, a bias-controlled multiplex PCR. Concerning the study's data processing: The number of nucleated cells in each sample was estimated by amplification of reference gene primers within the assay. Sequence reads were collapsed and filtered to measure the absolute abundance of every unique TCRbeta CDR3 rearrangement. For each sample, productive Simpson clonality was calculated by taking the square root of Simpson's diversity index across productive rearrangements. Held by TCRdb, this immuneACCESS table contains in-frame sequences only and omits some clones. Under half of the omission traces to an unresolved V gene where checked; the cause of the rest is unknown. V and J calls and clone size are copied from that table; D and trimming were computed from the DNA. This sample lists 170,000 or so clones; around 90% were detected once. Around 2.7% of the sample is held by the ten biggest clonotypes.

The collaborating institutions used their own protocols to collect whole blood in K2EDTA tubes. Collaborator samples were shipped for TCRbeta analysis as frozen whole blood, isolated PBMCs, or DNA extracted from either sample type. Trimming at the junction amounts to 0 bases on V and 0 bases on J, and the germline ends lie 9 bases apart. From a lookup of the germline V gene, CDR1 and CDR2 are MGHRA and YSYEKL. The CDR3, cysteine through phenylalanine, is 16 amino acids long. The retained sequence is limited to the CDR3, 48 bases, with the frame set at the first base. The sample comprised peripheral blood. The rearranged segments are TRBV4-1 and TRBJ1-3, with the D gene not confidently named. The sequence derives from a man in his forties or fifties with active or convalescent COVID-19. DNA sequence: TGCGCCAGCAGCCAAGATAGGTACAGCTCTGGAAACACCATATATTTT. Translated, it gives CASSQDRYSSGNTIYF.